The sequence of this TCR beta chain was determined in a study of T cell repertoires in cytomegalovirus infection. The CDR3 is 18 amino acids. Germline assignment: CDR1 MNHEY and CDR2 SVGAGI. V lost 0 bases, J lost 5 bases, and 12 bases stayed unmatched. TCRdb passed the reads through MiXCR, listing each CDR3 protein once. The sample lists some 350,000 distinct CDR3 sequences, about a sixth occurring once. The sample holds a few counts of this clonotype. V usage is TRBV6-5 and J usage is TRBJ2-2, with TRBD1 matching over 7 bases. The sequencing input was PBMCs. This sequence was found in a human donor in good health (CMV status not recorded). Some clones in this sample may be carry-over from other donors' samples. CDR3 sequence: CASSYSGAAGGLTGELFF. In DNA form, the CDR3 reads TGTGCCAGCAGTTACTCCGGAGCGGCAGGGGGTCTAACCGGGGAGCTGTTTTTT.